The clone carrying this T cell receptor (beta chain) came up a few times. These data come from a study of blood T cells in healthy people across ages. Donors gave around 9.8 milliliters of peripheral blood apiece. Alongside a J-beta primer mix, a sample-barcoded 5' primer served in a second PCR lasting 7 to 11 cycles. Via MiXCR, TCRdb re-called the 5' RACE reads, giving one row per CDR3 protein. The profile covers almost 550,000 distinct CDR3 sequences, with less than 25% appearing a single time and around 10% taken by the ten largest. CDR1 and CDR2 (germline): SEHNR, FQNEAQ (reference sequence). Trimming pared 3 bases from V and 0 bases from J, leaving 8 bases between. The CDR3 runs 14 residues. These data were also filed under a second study, of T cells of mothers and their children.

The chain is built from TRBV7-9 and TRBJ2-5; D gene unclear. The specimen was blood. The TCR comes from a boy younger than 18 in good health. CDR3 DNA sequence: TGTGCCAGCAGCTTGGTAGGGTACCAAGAGACCCAGTACTTC. Amino acids: CASSLVGYQETQYF.